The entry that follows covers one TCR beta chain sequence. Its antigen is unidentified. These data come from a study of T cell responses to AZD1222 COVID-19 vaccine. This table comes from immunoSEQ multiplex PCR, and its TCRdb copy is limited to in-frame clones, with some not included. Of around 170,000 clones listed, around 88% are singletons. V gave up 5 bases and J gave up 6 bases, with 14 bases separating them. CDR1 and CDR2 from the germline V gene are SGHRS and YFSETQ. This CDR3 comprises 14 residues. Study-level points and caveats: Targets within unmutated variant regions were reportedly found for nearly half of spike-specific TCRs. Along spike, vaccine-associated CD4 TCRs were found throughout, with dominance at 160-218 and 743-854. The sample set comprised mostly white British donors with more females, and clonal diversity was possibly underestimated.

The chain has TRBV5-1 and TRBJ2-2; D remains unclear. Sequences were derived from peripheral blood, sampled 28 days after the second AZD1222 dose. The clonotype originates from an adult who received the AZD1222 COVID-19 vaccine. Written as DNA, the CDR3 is TGCGCCAGCAGTTCAACGAATGGTCCCGGGGAGCTGTTTTTT. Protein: CASSSTNGPGELFF.